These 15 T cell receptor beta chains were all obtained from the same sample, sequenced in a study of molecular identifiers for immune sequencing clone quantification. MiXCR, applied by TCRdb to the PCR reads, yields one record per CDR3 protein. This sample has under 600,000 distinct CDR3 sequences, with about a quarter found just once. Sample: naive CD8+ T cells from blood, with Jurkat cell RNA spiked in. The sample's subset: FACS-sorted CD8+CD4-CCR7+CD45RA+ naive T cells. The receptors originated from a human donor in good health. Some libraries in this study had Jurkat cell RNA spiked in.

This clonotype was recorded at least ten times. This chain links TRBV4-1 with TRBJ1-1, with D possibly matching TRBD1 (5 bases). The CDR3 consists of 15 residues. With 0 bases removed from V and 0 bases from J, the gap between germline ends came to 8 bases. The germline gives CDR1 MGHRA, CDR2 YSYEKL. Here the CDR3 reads CASSQEQGLNTEAFF. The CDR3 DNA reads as TGCGCCAGCAGCCAAGAGCAGGGCCTGAACACTGAAGCTTTCTTT.

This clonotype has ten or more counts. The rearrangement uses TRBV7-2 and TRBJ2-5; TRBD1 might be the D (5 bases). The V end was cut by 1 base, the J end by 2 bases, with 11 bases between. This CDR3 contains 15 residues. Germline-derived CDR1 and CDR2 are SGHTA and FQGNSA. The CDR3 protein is CASSLVVTGQETQYF. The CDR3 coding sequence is TGTGCCAGCAGCTTAGTCGTAACAGGACAAGAGACCCAGTACTTC.

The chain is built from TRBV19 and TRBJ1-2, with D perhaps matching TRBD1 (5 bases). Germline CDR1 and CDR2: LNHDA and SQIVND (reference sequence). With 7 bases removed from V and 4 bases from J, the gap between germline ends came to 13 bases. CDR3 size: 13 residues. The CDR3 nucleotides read TGTGCCAGTACCCTCGGGACTGGCTATGGCTACACCTTC. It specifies CASTLGTGYGYTF.

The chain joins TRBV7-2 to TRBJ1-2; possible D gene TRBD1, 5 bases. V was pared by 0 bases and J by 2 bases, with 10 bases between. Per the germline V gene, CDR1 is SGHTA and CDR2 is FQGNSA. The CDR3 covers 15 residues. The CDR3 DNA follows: TGTGCCAGCAGCTTAGCGAGAGGGGAGAACTATGGCTACACCTTC. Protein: CASSLARGENYGYTF. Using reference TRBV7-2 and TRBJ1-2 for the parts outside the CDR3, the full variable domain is GAGVSQSPSNKVTEKGKDVELRCDPISGHTALYWYRQSLGQGLEFLIYFQGNSAPDKSGLPSDRFSAERTGGSVSTLTIQRTQQEDSAVYLCASSLARGENYGYTFGSGTRLTVV.

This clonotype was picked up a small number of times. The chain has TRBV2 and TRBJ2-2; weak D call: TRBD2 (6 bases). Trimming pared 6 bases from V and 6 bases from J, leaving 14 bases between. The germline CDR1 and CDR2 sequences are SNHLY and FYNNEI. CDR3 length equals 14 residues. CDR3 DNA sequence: TGTGCCAGCAGCGCGGGACGGACATCCGGGGAGCTGTTTTTT. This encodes CASSAGRTSGELFF.

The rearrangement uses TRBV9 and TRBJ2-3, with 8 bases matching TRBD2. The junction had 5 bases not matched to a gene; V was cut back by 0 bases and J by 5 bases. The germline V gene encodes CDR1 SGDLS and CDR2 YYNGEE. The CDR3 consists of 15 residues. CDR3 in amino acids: CASSVGGRGGDTQYF. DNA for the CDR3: TGTGCCAGCAGCGTAGGTGGCCGGGGGGGAGATACGCAGTATTTT.

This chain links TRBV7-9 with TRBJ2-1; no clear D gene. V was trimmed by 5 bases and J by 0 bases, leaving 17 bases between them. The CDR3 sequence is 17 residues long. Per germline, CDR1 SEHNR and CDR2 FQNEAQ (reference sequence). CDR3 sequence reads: CASSRIIALSSYNEQFF. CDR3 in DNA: TGTGCCAGCAGCCGGATTATAGCCCTGAGCTCCTACAATGAGCAGTTCTTC.

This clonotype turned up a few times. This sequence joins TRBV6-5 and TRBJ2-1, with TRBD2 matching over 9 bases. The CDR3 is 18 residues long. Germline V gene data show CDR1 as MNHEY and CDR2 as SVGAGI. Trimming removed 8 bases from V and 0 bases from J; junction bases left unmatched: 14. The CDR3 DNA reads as TGTGCCAGCGGTCCTACAGCGGGAGGACCCAGCTCCTACAATGAGCAGTTCTTC. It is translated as CASGPTAGGPSSYNEQFF.

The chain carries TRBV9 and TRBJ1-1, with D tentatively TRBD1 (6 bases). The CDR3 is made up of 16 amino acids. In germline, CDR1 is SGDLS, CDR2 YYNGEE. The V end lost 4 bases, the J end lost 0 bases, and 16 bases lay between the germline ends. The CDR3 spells CASSLPGGAVNTEAFF. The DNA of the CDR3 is TGTGCCAGCAGCTTGCCCGGGGGGGCGGTGAACACTGAAGCTTTCTTT.

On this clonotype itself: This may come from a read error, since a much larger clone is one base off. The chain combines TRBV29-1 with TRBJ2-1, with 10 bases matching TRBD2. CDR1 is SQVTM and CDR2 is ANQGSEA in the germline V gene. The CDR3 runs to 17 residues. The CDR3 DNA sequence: TGCAGCGTTGTGTTGAGCGGGGGGGCCAAGTCCTACAATGCGCAGTTCTTC. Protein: CSVVLSGGAKSYNAQFF.

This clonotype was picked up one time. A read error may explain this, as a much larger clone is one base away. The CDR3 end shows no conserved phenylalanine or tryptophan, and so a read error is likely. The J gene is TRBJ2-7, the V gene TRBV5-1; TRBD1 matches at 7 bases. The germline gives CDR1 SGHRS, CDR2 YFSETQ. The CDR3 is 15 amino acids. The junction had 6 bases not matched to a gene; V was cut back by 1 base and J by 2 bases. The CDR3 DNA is TGCGCCAGCAGCTTGCTACCGGGACAGACCTACGAGCAGTACTCC. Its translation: CASSLLPGQTYEQYS.

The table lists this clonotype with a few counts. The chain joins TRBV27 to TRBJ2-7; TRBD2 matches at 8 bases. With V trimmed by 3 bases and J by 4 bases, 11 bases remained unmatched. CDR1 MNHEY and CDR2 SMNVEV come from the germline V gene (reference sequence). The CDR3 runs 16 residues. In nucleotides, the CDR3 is TGTGCCAGCAGTTTCGGTCGTGTAGCGGGAATATACGAGCAGTACTTC. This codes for CASSFGRVAGIYEQYF.

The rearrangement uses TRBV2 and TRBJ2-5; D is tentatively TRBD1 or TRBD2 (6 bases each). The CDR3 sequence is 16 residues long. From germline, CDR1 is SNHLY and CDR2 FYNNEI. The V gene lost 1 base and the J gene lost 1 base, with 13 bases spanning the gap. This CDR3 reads CASSEGSGALQETQYF. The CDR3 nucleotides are TGTGCCAGCAGTGAAGGTTCGGGGGCGCTCCAAGAGACCCAGTACTTC.

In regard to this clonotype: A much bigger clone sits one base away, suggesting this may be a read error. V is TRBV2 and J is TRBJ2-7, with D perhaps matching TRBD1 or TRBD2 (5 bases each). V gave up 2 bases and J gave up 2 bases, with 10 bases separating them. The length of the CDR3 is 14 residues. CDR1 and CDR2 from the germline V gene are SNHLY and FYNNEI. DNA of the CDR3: TGTGCCAGCAGTGAATACCAGGGAGCCTACGAGCAGTACTTC. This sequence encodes CASSEYQGAYEQYF.

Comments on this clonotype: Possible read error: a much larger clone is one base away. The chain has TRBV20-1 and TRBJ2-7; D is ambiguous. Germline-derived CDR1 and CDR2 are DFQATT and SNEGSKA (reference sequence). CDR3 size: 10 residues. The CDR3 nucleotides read TGCAGTGCGGTATTGTACGAGCAGCACTTC. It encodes CSAVLYEQHF.